This TCR beta chain comes out of a study of T cells in Graves' hyperthyroidism and ophthalmopathy. TCR beta CDR3 region amplification was performed from RNA transcripts. First-round RT-PCR targeting the TCR CDR3 was performed with the HTBI primer set. TCRdb processed the multiplex PCR reads anew with MiXCR; each CDR3 protein has one entry. The data contain 750,000 to 900,000 distinct CDR3 sequences, roughly 40% of them singletons. Graves' hyperthyroidism is called stable when ophthalmopathy does not progress within 18 months. Trimming stripped 4 bases from V and 5 bases from J, with 9 bases between. From germline, CDR1 is MNHEY and CDR2 SMNVEV (reference sequence). The CDR3 is 13 residues long.

Specimen: blood. This chain joins TRBV27 and TRBJ1-5; D ambiguous. This receptor was taken from a man aged 18 to 30 with Graves' hyperthyroidism. CDR3 nucleotides: TGTGCCAGCAGTTCGGACGTTCATCAGCCCCAGCATTTT. Its protein is CASSSDVHQPQHF.